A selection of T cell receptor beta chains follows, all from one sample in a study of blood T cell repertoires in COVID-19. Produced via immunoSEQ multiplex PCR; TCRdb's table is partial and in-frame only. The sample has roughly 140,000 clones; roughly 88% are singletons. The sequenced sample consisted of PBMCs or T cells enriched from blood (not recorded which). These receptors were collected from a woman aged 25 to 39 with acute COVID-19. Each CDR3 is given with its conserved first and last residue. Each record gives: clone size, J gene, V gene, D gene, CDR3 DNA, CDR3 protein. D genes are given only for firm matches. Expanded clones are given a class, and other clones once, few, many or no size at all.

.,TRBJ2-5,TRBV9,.,TGTGCCAGCGGTGACTTGAGGGAGACCCAGTACTTC,CASGDLRETQYF
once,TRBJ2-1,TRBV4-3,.,TGCGCCAGCAGCCAGGAAACACAGGGCCTAGAATCGCCGACGGACTACAATGAGCAGTTCTTC,CASSQETQGLESPTDYNEQFF
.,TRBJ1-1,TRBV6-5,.,TGTGCCTGCCAACGGGGGAACACTGAAGCTTTCTTT,CACQRGNTEAFF
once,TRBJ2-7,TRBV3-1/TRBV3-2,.,TGTGCCAGCAGCCTGACGGTGAGCAGGAGGAGCTCCTACGAGCAGTACTTC,CASSLTVSRRSSYEQYF
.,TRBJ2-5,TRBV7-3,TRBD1,TGTGCCAGCAGCTTAGGGGCAGGGGGTTTGGAGACCCAGTACTTC,CASSLGAGGLETQYF
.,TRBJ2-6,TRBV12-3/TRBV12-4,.,TGTGCCAGCATTCAATCCAACGTCCTGACTTTC,CASIQSNVLTF
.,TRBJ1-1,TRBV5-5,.,TGTGCCAGCAGCTTGGAACAGGGTTGGCCTGAAGCTTTCTTT,CASSLEQGWPEAFF
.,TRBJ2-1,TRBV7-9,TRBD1,TGTGCCAGCAGCTTGTTACAGGGGTCTAGTGAGCAGTTCTTC,CASSLLQGSSEQFF
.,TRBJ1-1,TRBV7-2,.,TGTGCCAGCAGCTTAGGGATCTGGAGTCCGGCTTTCTTT,CASSLGIWSPAFF
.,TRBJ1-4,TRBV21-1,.,TGTGCCAGAGGACAGGGTGCCCCCCCTAAAAAACTGTTTTTT,CARGQGAPPKKLFF
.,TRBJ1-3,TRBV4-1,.,TGCGCCAGCAGTCGGGACATCCAGTCCGTGGGAAACACCATATATTTT,CASSRDIQSVGNTIYF
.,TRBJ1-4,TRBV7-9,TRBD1,TGTGCCAGCAGCTTAGGCGGGACAGACGGTGCGCGAAAACTGTTTTTT,CASSLGGTDGARKLFF
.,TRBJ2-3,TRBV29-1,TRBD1,TGCAGCGTTGATTCTGGACAGGGGGTGGGAGATACGCAGTATTTT,CSVDSGQGVGDTQYF
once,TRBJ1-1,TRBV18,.,TGTGCCAGCTCACCACAACAGGGAGGGGACACTGAAGCTTTCTTT,CASSPQQGGDTEAFF
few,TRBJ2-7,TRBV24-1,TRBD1,TGTGCCACCAGGGGGACAGATTCCTACGAGCAGTACTTC,CATRGTDSYEQYF
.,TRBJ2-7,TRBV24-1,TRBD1,TGTGCCACCAGTGATAAAACAGGGGTACCCTACTACGAGCAGTACTTC,CATSDKTGVPYYEQYF
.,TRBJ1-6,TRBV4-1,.,TGCGCCAGCAGCCAAGCTCACGGTGATAATTCACCCCTCCACTTT,CASSQAHGDNSPLHF
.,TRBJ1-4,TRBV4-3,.,TGCGCCAGCAGCCAAGTTCCCGGGGACATGAATGAAAAACTGTTTTTT,CASSQVPGDMNEKLFF
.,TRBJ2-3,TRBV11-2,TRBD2,TGTGCCAGCAGCTTAGATGGGGGGGCTAGCGGGATTCCAGATACGCAGTATTTT,CASSLDGGASGIPDTQYF
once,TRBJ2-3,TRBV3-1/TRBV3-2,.,TGTGCCACACAGAGCACAGATACGCAGTATTTT,CATQSTDTQYF
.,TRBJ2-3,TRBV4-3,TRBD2,TGCGCCAGCAGCCCGGGACTAGCGGGAGACTATCCAGATACGCAGTATTTT,CASSPGLAGDYPDTQYF
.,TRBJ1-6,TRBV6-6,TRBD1,TGTGCCAGCAGTTCGACAGGGGGCAATTCACCCCTCCACTTT,CASSSTGGNSPLHF
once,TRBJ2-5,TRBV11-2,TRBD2,TGTGCCAGCAGAAAACCGGGACTAGCGGAAGAGACCCAGTACTTC,CASRKPGLAEETQYF
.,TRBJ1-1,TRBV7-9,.,TGTGCCAGCAGTGAAGGAGGGGTATCAACTGAAGCTTTCTTT,CASSEGGVSTEAFF
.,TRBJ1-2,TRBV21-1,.,TGTGCCAGCAGCAAAGTATCGGGACAGGGATACTTTGCTAGCTACACCTTC,CASSKVSGQGYFASYTF
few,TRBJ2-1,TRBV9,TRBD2,TGTGCCAGCAGCGTACGTCGGACTAGCGGATACAATGAGCAGTTCTTC,CASSVRRTSGYNEQFF
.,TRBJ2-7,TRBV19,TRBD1,TGTGCCAGTAGTAGGACAGGGCGAGCCTACGAGCAGTACTTC,CASSRTGRAYEQYF
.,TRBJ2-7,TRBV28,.,TGTGCCAGCAGTAACGGGGGTTCCTACGAGCAGTACTTC,CASSNGGSYEQYF
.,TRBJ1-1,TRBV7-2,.,TGTGCCAGCAGCTTAGTATCTGGTCCAGGGACAACTGAAGCTTTCTTT,CASSLVSGPGTTEAFF
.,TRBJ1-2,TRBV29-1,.,TGCAGCGTTGAGGGAGTCGGCGGTAACTATGGCTACACCTTC,CSVEGVGGNYGYTF
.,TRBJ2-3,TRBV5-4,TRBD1,TGTGCCAGCACCTCCCGGGACAGGCTTACAGATACGCAGTATTTT,CASTSRDRLTDTQYF
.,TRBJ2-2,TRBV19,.,TGTGCCAGTAGTACGCAGGGGAACACCGGGGAGCTGTTTTTT,CASSTQGNTGELFF
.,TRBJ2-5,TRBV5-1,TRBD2,TGCGCCAGCAGCTCCGGGACTAGCGGGAGGAAAGAGACCCAGTACTTC,CASSSGTSGRKETQYF
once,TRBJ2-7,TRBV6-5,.,TGTGCCAGCAATGCCAGGTGGTACGAGCAGTACTTC,CASNARWYEQYF
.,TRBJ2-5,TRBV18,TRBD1,TGTGCCAGCTCACCACCAAGGGACAGGGGTCCCCAAGAGACCCAGTACTTC,CASSPPRDRGPQETQYF
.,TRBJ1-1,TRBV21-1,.,TGTGCCAGCAAAAGGCGGACAAACAACACTGAAGCTTTCTTT,CASKRRTNNTEAFF
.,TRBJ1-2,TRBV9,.,TGTGCCAGCAGCGTAGACGGTAACTATGGCTACACCTTC,CASSVDGNYGYTF
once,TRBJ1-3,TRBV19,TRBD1,TGTGCCAGTAGTACAAGGACAGGGCCACGGATCAACTCTGGAAACACCATATATTTT,CASSTRTGPRINSGNTIYF
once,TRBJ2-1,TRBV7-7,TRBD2,TGTGCTAGCGGGACCGGGGGGACTAGCGGGGCCCATGAGCAGTTCTTC,CASGTGGTSGAHEQFF
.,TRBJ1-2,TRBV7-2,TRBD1,TGTGCCAGCAGCTTACCCCCAGGGGGCGTCTATGGCTACACCTTC,CASSLPPGGVYGYTF
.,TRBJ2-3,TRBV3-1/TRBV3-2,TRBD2,TGTGCCAGCAGCCAAAAGCGGGAGACGCAGTATTTT,CASSQKRETQYF
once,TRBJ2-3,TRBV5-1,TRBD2,TGCGCCAGCAGACTAGCGGGAGTCTCAGATACGCAGTATTTT,CASRLAGVSDTQYF
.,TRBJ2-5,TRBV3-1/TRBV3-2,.,TGTGCCAGCAGCCAAGTACGAGGAAACCAAGAGACCCAGTACTTC,CASSQVRGNQETQYF
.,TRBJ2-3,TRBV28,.,TGTGCCAGCAGTTTTGGGGAGGTGGGTCCAGATACGCAGTATTTT,CASSFGEVGPDTQYF
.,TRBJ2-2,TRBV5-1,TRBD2,TGCGCCAGCAGCCGGATGGCTAGCGGGAGTTCTACCGGGGAGCTGTTTTTT,CASSRMASGSSTGELFF
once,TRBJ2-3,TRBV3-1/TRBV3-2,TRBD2,TGTGCCAGCAGCCAAGATGAAGCGGGAGTTAGCACAGATACGCAGTATTTT,CASSQDEAGVSTDTQYF
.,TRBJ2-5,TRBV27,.,TGTGCCAGCAGTTTATCTAGTCCCCACGAGACCCAGTACTTC,CASSLSSPHETQYF
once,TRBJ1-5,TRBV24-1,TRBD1,TGTGCCACCAGACAGGGGGCCAGTCAGCCCCAGCATTTT,CATRQGASQPQHF
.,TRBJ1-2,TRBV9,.,TGTGCCAGCAGCGGGCCGACAGGCGGAGCCGCCTATGGCTACACCTTC,CASSGPTGGAAYGYTF
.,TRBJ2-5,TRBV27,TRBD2,TGTGCCAGCAGTTCATATAGCGGGGGGGACGAGACCCAGTACTTC,CASSSYSGGDETQYF
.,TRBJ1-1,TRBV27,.,TGTGCCAGCCCTGCGGACAGCCATATGAACACTGAAGCTTTCTTT,CASPADSHMNTEAFF
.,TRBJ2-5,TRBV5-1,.,TGCGCCAGCAGCTTGACAGGGACGGTACAAGAGACCCAGTACTTC,CASSLTGTVQETQYF